A single sample gave rise to the 10 T cell receptor beta chains below, sequenced in a study of blood T cell repertoires in COVID-19. Data came from immunoSEQ multiplex PCR; TCRdb stores just in-frame clones and leaves some out. The data show 270,000 or so clones, around 90% seen once. Sequencing used PBMCs or T cells enriched from blood (not recorded which). The receptors originated from a woman in her thirties with acute COVID-19.

The chain combines TRBV2 with TRBJ2-2; TRBD1 aligns across 8 bases. V was pared by 6 bases and J by 3 bases, with 3 bases of the junction left unmatched. CDR3 length: 14 amino acids. Per germline, CDR1 SNHLY and CDR2 FYNNEI. The CDR3 region has the DNA TGTGCCAGCAGGGACAGGGAGGACACCGGGGAGCTGTTTTTT. It codes for CASRDREDTGELFF.

The sample holds one count of this clone. V is TRBV30 and J is TRBJ2-7; possible D gene TRBD2, 5 bases. V shed 4 bases and J shed 7 bases, with 17 bases lying between them. This CDR3 is built from 13 residues. Germline-derived CDR1 and CDR2 are GTSNPN and SVGIG (reference sequence). Here the CDR3 reads CAWNSVGGPEQYF. CDR3 DNA: TGTGCCTGGAATTCGGTCGGAGGTCCAGAGCAGTACTTC.

V is TRBV18 and J is TRBJ1-4, with a tentative D call TRBD1 (5 bases). CDR1 and CDR2 (germline): KGHSH, LQKENI. This CDR3 has 13 residues. Trimming removed 5 bases at V and 7 bases at J, with 11 bases between. The CDR3 spells CASSGQGVEKLFF. In DNA, the CDR3 is TGTGCCAGCTCAGGCCAGGGTGTTGAAAAACTGTTTTTT.

This sequence joins TRBV5-4 and TRBJ2-5, with TRBD1 matching 9 bases. The CDR3 length is 15 residues. The V gene end was trimmed by 4 bases and the J gene end by 2 bases; junction bases not matched to a gene: 6. The V gene's germline CDR1 is SGHNT and CDR2 YYREEE (reference sequence). This chain's CDR3 is CASSKGQGFQETQYF. CDR3 coding DNA: TGTGCCAGCAGCAAGGGACAGGGATTTCAAGAGACCCAGTACTTC.

This chain uses TRBV2 with TRBJ2-2; the match to TRBD1 covers 8 bases. The CDR3 spans 15 residues. The V segment lost 6 bases and the J segment 1 base; nucleotides outside the gene matches: 4. CDR1 and CDR2 from the germline V gene are SNHLY and FYNNEI. The CDR3 DNA is TGTGCCAGCAGACCCGACAGGGGGAACACCGGGGAGCTGTTTTTT. It specifies CASRPDRGNTGELFF.

This clone has a handful of counts. The chain combines TRBV6-5 with TRBJ1-1; no clear D. Trimming stripped 7 bases from V and 1 base from J, with 7 bases between. Germline-derived CDR1 and CDR2 are MNHEY and SVGAGI. The CDR3 has 12 residues. The CDR3 sequence is CASTSGNTEAFF. Here the CDR3 DNA reads TGTGCCAGCACGTCGGGGAACACTGAAGCTTTCTTT.

The chain uses TRBV2 and TRBJ2-1, with TRBD1 matching over 7 bases. Germline V CDR1 and CDR2: SNHLY, FYNNEI. V shed 6 bases and J 5 bases; nucleotides not matched to a gene: 4. The CDR3 length is 13 residues. CDR3 in amino acids: CASRATGDNEQFF. In DNA, the CDR3 is TGTGCCAGCAGGGCAACAGGGGACAATGAGCAGTTCTTC.

The chain couples TRBV6-2 or TRBV6-3 to TRBJ2-3; TRBD2 is a possible D gene (6 bases). The CDR3 covers 15 residues. CDR1 MNHEY and CDR2 SVGEGT come from the germline V gene. Between the trimmed V and J ends, which lost 2 bases and 7 bases, there was a span of 16 bases. The CDR3, as DNA: TGTGCCAGCAGTTACGAATCAACGGGAGAAAATACGCAGTATTTT. It encodes CASSYESTGENTQYF.

The gene calls are TRBV2 and TRBJ1-2; TRBD1 aligns across 8 bases. Germline assignment: CDR1 SNHLY and CDR2 FYNNEI. Trimming removed 6 bases from V and 7 bases from J; junction bases left unmatched: 10. There are 14 residues in the CDR3. CDR3 amino acids: CASRGTDRGPGYTF. In DNA form, the CDR3 reads TGTGCCAGCAGAGGAACAGACAGGGGCCCTGGCTACACCTTC.

This clone came up a few times. The CDR3 nucleotides are TGTGCCAGCAGCTCCGGGACAGTCACAGATACGCAGTATTTT. It codes for CASSSGTVTDTQYF. The chain carries TRBV7-3 and TRBJ2-3; 7 bases map to TRBD1. V gave up 4 bases and J gave up 2 bases; unmatched junction bases: 3. Looked up from germline, CDR1 is SGHTA and CDR2 is FQGTGA. CDR3 length: 14 amino acids.